This TCR beta chain comes out of a study of blood T cell repertoires in COVID-19. As for the study in general: Acute-phase and convalescent COVID-19 samples originated in the United States, Italy and Spain. PBMCs, B-cell-depleted T cells, or T cells were the source of the cDNA or gDNA that made up the material.

This CDR3 is 15 amino acids long. In germline, CDR1 is SGHRS, CDR2 YFSETQ. Trimming stripped 0 bases from V and 4 bases from J, with 13 bases between. This clone was observed a handful of times. Repertoires were generated with immunoSEQ multiplex PCR, while TCRdb's copy carries only in-frame clones and drops some. Altogether 130,000 or so clones are present, approximately 85% being singletons, with the ten largest covering approximately 4.3%. Sequenced material: peripheral blood. The receptor's source is a human donor in a cohort sampled during active COVID-19. The chain recombines TRBV5-1 with TRBJ1-2; D gene ambiguous. CDR3 sequence reads: CASSLDGQALYGYTF. For the CDR3, the DNA is TGCGCCAGCAGCTTGGATGGGCAGGCGCTCTATGGCTACACCTTC.